These 20 T cell receptor beta chains came from one sample sequenced in a study of blood T cell repertoires in COVID-19. Assay: immunoSEQ multiplex PCR; the TCRdb copy retains only in-frame clones and omits some. Of roughly 76,000 clones in the sample, around nine tenths were seen once. The sequencing input was peripheral blood. Every receptor here comes from a man aged 30 to 45 with acute or convalescent COVID-19.

The gene calls are TRBV6-5 and TRBJ2-2; TRBD2 aligns across 9 bases. Germline assignment: CDR1 MNHEY and CDR2 SVGAGI. The CDR3 is made up of 15 amino acids. With 6 bases clipped from V and 9 bases from J, the junction kept 11 bases outside the gene matches. For the CDR3, the DNA is TGTGCCAGCAGGGACCGCGGGAGGGCCGGAAGGGAGCTGTTTTTT. Translation: CASRDRGRAGRELFF.

The CDR3 here is CASSYRMGGTQYF. DNA for the CDR3: TGTGCCAGCAGTTACCGCATGGGGGGGACCCAGTACTTC. The chain is built from TRBV6-5 and TRBJ2-5, with D tentatively TRBD2 (6 bases). Germline CDR1 is MNHEY and CDR2 is SVGAGI. CDR3 length: 13 amino acids. Trimming stripped 2 bases from V and 7 bases from J, with 11 bases between.

The chain carries TRBV28 and TRBJ2-3, with TRBD2 identical over 13 bases. The CDR3 is made up of 14 amino acids. The V gene's germline CDR1 is MDHEN and CDR2 SYDVKM. The V segment lost 10 bases and the J segment 4 bases; nucleotides outside the gene matches: 5. CDR3: CATRLAGGSDTQYF. In DNA, the CDR3 is TGTGCCACACGACTAGCGGGAGGCTCAGATACGCAGTATTTT.

J is TRBJ1-4 and V is TRBV27; 7 bases align to TRBD1. The ends lost 2 bases at V and 8 bases at J; junction bases unmatched: 11. The CDR3 is made up of 16 amino acids. Germline CDR1 and CDR2: MNHEY and SMNVEV (reference sequence). CDR3 region: CASSLQLKQGTEKLFF. The CDR3 DNA is TGTGCCAGCAGTTTACAGCTAAAACAGGGGACCGAAAAACTGTTTTTT. The full variable domain, in which reference TRBV27 and TRBJ1-4 provide the parts outside the CDR3, is EAQVTQNPRYLITVTGKKLTVTCSQNMNHEYMSWYRQDPGLGLRQIYYSMNVEVTDKGDVPEGYKVSRKEKRNFPLILESPSPNQTSLYFCASSLQLKQGTEKLFFGSGTQLSVL.

In regard to this clone: Other DNA sequences from this sample encode an identical CDR3 as well. The chain couples TRBV18 to TRBJ2-5; D unresolved. This CDR3 spans 13 amino acids. Looked up from germline, CDR1 is KGHSH and CDR2 is LQKENI. The ends were cut back, 3 bases at V and 5 bases at J, with 10 bases in the middle. DNA for the CDR3: TGTGCCAGCTCACCTACCGGTCCGGAGACCCAGTACTTC. Translated: CASSPTGPETQYF.

This chain joins TRBV4-1 and TRBJ1-5; D remains ambiguous. This CDR3 is built from 16 residues. Germline V gene sequence: CDR1 MGHRA, CDR2 YSYEKL. V lost 0 bases and J lost 0, with 9 bases in between. Here the CDR3 DNA reads TGCGCCAGCAGCCAAGATTTCCTGCGTAGCAATCAGCCCCAGCATTTT. Translated, it gives CASSQDFLRSNQPQHF.

This clone was observed a handful of times. The chain recombines TRBV14 with TRBJ1-3, with unresolved D. The CDR3 is made up of 15 amino acids. Per the germline V gene, CDR1 is SGHDN and CDR2 is FVKESK. Trimming removed 1 base at V and 4 bases at J, with 11 bases between. The CDR3 sequence: CASSQGTEIGNTIYF. For the CDR3, the DNA is TGTGCCAGCAGCCAAGGAACAGAAATAGGAAACACCATATATTTT.

This clone has just a few counts. Other DNA sequences within the sample encode an identical CDR3. The rearrangement uses TRBV4-2 and TRBJ2-7, with 13 positions matching TRBD2. This CDR3 spans 15 amino acids. The germline CDR1 and CDR2 sequences are LGHNA and YNFKEQ. J lost 3 bases, V lost 1 base, and 0 bases had no gene match. CDR3 nucleotides: TGTGCCAGCAGCCAAGGACTAGCGGGAGGCTACGAGCAGTACTTC. Protein product: CASSQGLAGGYEQYF.

The chain joins TRBV30 to TRBJ2-2; D perhaps matches TRBD2 (5 bases). Trimming took off 7 bases at V and 6 bases at J, with 18 bases between the two ends. This CDR3 comprises 14 residues. Germline assignment: CDR1 GTSNPN and CDR2 SVGIG (reference sequence). Here the CDR3 reads CAFAFGVGAGELFF. CDR3 nucleotide sequence: TGTGCCTTTGCCTTCGGGGTCGGGGCCGGGGAGCTGTTTTTT.

V usage is TRBV5-4 and J usage is TRBJ2-5; D gene unclear. Germline V gene data show CDR1 as SGHNT and CDR2 as YYREEE (reference sequence). This CDR3 spans 15 amino acids. Trimming pared 4 bases from V and 1 base from J, leaving 14 bases between. CDR3: CASSPGPLGQETQYF. The CDR3 nucleotides read TGTGCCAGCAGCCCTGGGCCGCTGGGCCAAGAGACCCAGTACTTC.

This clone was observed a few times. The V gene is TRBV3-1 (or the pseudogene TRBV3-2), the J gene TRBJ1-4, with D uncertain. The CDR3 is 14 amino acids. Per germline, CDR1 LGHDT and CDR2 YNNKEL (reference sequence). The V end was cut by 4 bases, the J end by 8 bases, with 14 bases between. In DNA form, the CDR3 reads TGTGCCAGCAGCCTCGGCTGGGCCTGGGAAAAACTGTTTTTT. Its translation is CASSLGWAWEKLFF.

The J gene is TRBJ1-1, the V gene TRBV7-3, with D perhaps matching TRBD1 (5 bases). The V gene lost 0 bases and the J gene lost 8 bases, with 7 bases spanning the gap. This CDR3 region has 12 residues. Germline V gives CDR1 SGHTA, CDR2 FQGTGA. This chain's CDR3 is CASSLTGQEAFF. The CDR3 DNA follows: TGTGCCAGCAGCTTAACGGGGCAGGAAGCTTTCTTT.

The gene calls are TRBV5-4 and TRBJ2-1; a weak D match, TRBD2 (5 bases). V dropped 3 bases and J dropped 3 bases, with 16 bases sitting between them. Germline loops: CDR1 SGHNT, CDR2 YYREEE (reference sequence). The CDR3 spans 16 residues. The CDR3 loop reads CASSSTMRVNYNEQFF. The CDR3 DNA is TGTGCCAGCAGCTCTACGATGCGGGTTAACTACAATGAGCAGTTCTTC.

V is TRBV6-1 and J is TRBJ1-2; a weak D match, TRBD1 (6 bases). The V gene's germline CDR1 is MNHNS and CDR2 SASEGT. The CDR3 runs to 13 residues. Trimming pared 2 bases from V and 3 bases from J, leaving 7 bases between. CDR3 in amino acids: CASSEHRDYGYTF. CDR3 nucleotides: TGTGCCAGCAGTGAACACAGGGACTATGGCTACACCTTC.

The chain employs TRBV12-3 or TRBV12-4 and TRBJ2-7; 10 bases are shared with TRBD1. The CDR3 has 13 residues. Trimming took 5 bases from V and 6 from J; bases not matched to a gene: 4. The CDR3 is CASSGTGEGEQYF. The CDR3 coding sequence is TGTGCCAGCAGTGGGACAGGGGAAGGCGAGCAGTACTTC.

This rearrangement joins TRBV6-6 to TRBJ2-1; TRBD2 agrees at 10 bases. CDR3 length: 14 residues. Germline CDR1 reads MNHNY; CDR2 reads SVGAGI (reference sequence). Germline trimming cut 8 bases from V and 7 bases from J; bases unmatched to any gene: 8. The CDR3 sequence is CASDSGLASNEQFF. In DNA form, the CDR3 reads TGTGCCAGCGACTCGGGACTAGCGTCGAATGAGCAGTTCTTC.

The chain carries TRBV25-1 and TRBJ2-7; 9 bases align to TRBD1. The CDR3 contains 13 residues. V shed 7 bases, J shed 7 bases, and the junction held 8 bases outside the gene matches. Germline assignment: CDR1 MGHDK and CDR2 SYGVNS. CDR3 DNA: TGTGCCAGCACTCGAGACAGGGGGGGAGAGCAGTACTTC. It yields the protein CASTRDRGGEQYF.

This chain links TRBV6-2 or TRBV6-3 with TRBJ1-2; perhaps TRBD1 as D (5 bases). Germline V gives CDR1 MNHEY, CDR2 SVGEGT. The V end lost 2 bases, the J end lost 5 bases, and 15 bases lay between the germline ends. CDR3 length equals 15 residues. CDR3 sequence (DNA): TGTGCCAGCAGTTACCCAGGGAATTCCAATTATGGCTACACCTTC. This encodes CASSYPGNSNYGYTF.

This clone was found many times. V usage is TRBV27 and J usage is TRBJ2-1; D uncertain. This CDR3 comprises 14 residues. From germline, CDR1 is MNHEY and CDR2 SMNVEV (reference sequence). The germline V and J ends were trimmed by 2 bases and 1 base, with 6 bases remaining between them. CDR3 sequence: CASSLLVSYNEQFF. The CDR3 DNA follows: TGTGCCAGCAGTTTACTAGTATCCTACAATGAGCAGTTCTTC.

The chain uses TRBV7-9 and TRBJ2-7, with 9 positions matching TRBD1. The V gene's germline CDR1 is SEHNR and CDR2 FQNEAQ (reference sequence). Losses at the gene ends were 11 bases for V and 2 bases for J; bases not matched to a gene: 7. This CDR3 comprises 13 residues. As DNA, the CDR3 is TGTGCCCCGAGGGACAGGGATACCTACGAGCAGTACTTC. It encodes CAPRDRDTYEQYF. Full variable domain (remainder filled in from reference TRBV7-9 and TRBJ2-7): DTGVSQNPRHKITKRGQNVTFRCDPISEHNRLYWYRQTLGQGPEFLTYFQNEAQLEKSRLLSDRFSAERPKGSFSTLEIQRTEQGDSAMYLCAPRDRDTYEQYFGPGTRLTVT.